This TCR beta chain appears in the sequencing data of a study of shared clonotypes between healthy human individuals. For the study at large: CD4 naive cells filled three plates per donor, CD4 memory three, CD8 naive two and CD8 memory one. Study outcomes and limitations: Non-shared clonotypes showed lower generation probabilities than clonotypes common to all four donors.

V shed 0 bases and J shed 5 bases, with 17 bases lying between them. The length of the CDR3 is 15 residues. Germline values: CDR1 GTSNPN, CDR2 SVGIG (reference sequence). Deep-level settings were used for running the assay. Assay used: immunoSEQ multiplex PCR; TCRdb lists only in-frame clones, some missing. This repertoire shows millions of clones, 93% found once; its top ten account for under 0.45%. This clone was counted a single time. Its antigen is not identified. Sequencing used naive CD4+ T cells from PBMCs. Indicated subset: CD45RA+ positively selected. The chain uses TRBV30 and TRBJ2-7, with D perhaps TRBD2 (5 bases). This TCR derives from a man between 18 and 35 years old in good health. Some clones in this sample may be carry-over from other donors' samples. The CDR3 loop reads CAWSVRGRESDEQYF. The CDR3 bases are TGTGCCTGGAGTGTACGGGGTAGAGAGTCTGACGAGCAGTACTTC.